This is a list of T cell receptor beta chains from one sample in a study of molecular identifiers for immune sequencing clone quantification. MiXCR was run by TCRdb on the PCR reads, yielding one entry per CDR3 protein. The sample lists some 66,000 distinct CDR3 sequences; approximately 18% were seen once. Specimen: naive CD8+ T cells from blood, with Jurkat cell RNA spiked in. These TCRs come from a human donor in good health. Some libraries in this study had Jurkat cell RNA spiked in. CDR3s include the opening cysteine and the closing phenylalanine or tryptophan. D genes are given only for firm matches. Only some rows state a clone size, as once, few, many or a class for expanded clones.

j_gene: TRBJ2-3; d_gene: TRBD2; abundance: -; v_gene: TRBV2; CDR3aa: CARHRAASGSPDTQYF; CDR3nt: TGTGCCAGACATAGGGCTGCGAGCGGGAGCCCAGATACGCAGTATTTT
j_gene: TRBJ2-6; d_gene: -; abundance: many; v_gene: TRBV30; CDR3aa: CGSGANVLTF; CDR3nt: TGTGGCTCTGGGGCCAACGTCCTGACTTTC
j_gene: TRBJ2-1; d_gene: TRBD2; abundance: many; v_gene: TRBV27; CDR3aa: CASSTSSGRAVNEQFF; CDR3nt: TGTGCCAGCAGTACTTCTAGCGGGAGGGCGGTCAATGAGCAGTTCTTC
j_gene: TRBJ2-1; d_gene: -; abundance: medium-sized; v_gene: TRBV7-9; CDR3aa: CASRPRELMPNEQFF; CDR3nt: TGTGCTAGCAGGCCCCGGGAACTAATGCCTAATGAGCAGTTCTTC
j_gene: TRBJ2-1; d_gene: -; abundance: many; v_gene: TRBV2; CDR3aa: CAKKASAYNEQFF; CDR3nt: TGTGCCAAAAAGGCTAGCGCTTACAATGAGCAGTTCTTC
j_gene: TRBJ2-5; d_gene: -; abundance: many; v_gene: TRBV14; CDR3aa: CASSHPDSGQETQYF; CDR3nt: TGTGCCAGCAGCCATCCGGATAGCGGCCAAGAGACCCAGTACTTC
j_gene: TRBJ2-1; d_gene: -; abundance: -; v_gene: TRBV27; CDR3aa: CASSVAGGANEQFF; CDR3nt: TGTGCCAGCTCCGTCGCAGGTGGGGCCAATGAGCAGTTCTTC
j_gene: TRBJ2-1; d_gene: -; abundance: -; v_gene: TRBV12-3/TRBV12-4; CDR3aa: CASSLTLFNEQFF; CDR3nt: TGTGCCAGCAGTTTGACCCTCTTTAATGAGCAGTTCTTC
j_gene: TRBJ2-1; d_gene: TRBD2; abundance: -; v_gene: TRBV4-3; CDR3aa: CASSKATSPFVEQFF; CDR3nt: TGCGCCAGCAGCAAAGCGACTAGCCCTTTTGTTGAGCAGTTCTTC
j_gene: TRBJ2-1; d_gene: TRBD2; abundance: -; v_gene: TRBV4-3; CDR3aa: CASSQDLPRGTSENEQFF; CDR3nt: TGCGCCAGCAGCCAAGACCTTCCTAGGGGGACTAGCGAAAATGAGCAGTTCTTC